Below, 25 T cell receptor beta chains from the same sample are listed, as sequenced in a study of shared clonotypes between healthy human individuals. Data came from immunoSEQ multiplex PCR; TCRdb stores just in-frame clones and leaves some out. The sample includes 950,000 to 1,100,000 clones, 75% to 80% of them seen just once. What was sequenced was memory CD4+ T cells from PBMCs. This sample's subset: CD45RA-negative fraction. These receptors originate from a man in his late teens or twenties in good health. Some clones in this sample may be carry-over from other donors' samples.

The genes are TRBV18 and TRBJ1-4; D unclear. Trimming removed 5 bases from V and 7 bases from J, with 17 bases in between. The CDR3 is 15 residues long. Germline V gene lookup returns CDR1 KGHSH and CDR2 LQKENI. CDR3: CASSVGRVDIEKLFF. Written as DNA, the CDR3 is TGTGCCAGCTCAGTCGGACGCGTTGATATTGAAAAACTGTTTTTT.

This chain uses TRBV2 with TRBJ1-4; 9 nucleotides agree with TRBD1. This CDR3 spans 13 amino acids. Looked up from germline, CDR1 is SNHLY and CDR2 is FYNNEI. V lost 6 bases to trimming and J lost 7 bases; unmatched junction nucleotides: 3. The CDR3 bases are TGTGCCAGCAGACAGGGGGCGCCTGAAAAACTGTTTTTT. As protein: CASRQGAPEKLFF.

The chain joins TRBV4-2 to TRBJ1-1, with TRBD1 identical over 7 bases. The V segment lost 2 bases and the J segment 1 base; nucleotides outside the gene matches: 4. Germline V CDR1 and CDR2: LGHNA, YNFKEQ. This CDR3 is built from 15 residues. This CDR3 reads CASSQRRGWNTEAFF. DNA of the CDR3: TGTGCCAGCAGCCAACGCAGGGGGTGGAACACTGAAGCTTTCTTT.

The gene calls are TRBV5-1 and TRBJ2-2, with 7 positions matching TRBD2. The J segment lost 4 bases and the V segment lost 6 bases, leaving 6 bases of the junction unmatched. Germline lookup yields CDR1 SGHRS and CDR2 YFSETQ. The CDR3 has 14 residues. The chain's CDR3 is CASNRGGSTGELFF. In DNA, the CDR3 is TGCGCCAGCAACCGGGGAGGGAGCACCGGGGAGCTGTTTTTT.

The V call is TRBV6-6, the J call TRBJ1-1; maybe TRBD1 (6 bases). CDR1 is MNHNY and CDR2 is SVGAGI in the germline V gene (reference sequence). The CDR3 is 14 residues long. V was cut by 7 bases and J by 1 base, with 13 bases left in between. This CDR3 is CASITGPGNTEAFF. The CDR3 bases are TGTGCCAGCATTACAGGGCCCGGGAACACTGAAGCTTTCTTT.

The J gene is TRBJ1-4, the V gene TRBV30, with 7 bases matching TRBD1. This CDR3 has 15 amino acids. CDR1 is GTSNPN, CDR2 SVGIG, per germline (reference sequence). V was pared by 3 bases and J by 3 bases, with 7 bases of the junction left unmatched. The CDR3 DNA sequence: TGTGCCTGGAGCGGCCGGGGGACAGCTAATGAAAAACTGTTTTTT. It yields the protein CAWSGRGTANEKLFF.

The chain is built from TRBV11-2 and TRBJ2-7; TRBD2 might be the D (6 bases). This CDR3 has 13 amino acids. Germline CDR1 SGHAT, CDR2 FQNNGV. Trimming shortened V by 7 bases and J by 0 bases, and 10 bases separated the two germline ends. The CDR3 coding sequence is TGTGCCAGCACCCGGCGGGGCTCCTACGAGCAGTACTTC. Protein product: CASTRRGSYEQYF.

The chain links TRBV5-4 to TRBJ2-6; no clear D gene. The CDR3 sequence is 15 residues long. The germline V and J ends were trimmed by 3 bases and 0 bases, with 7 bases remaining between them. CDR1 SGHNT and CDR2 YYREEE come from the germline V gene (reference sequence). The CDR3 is CASSSKDSGANVLTF. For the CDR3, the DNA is TGTGCCAGCAGCTCTAAGGACTCTGGGGCCAACGTCCTGACTTTC. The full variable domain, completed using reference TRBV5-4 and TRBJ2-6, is ETGVTQSPTHLIKTRGQQVTLRCSSQSGHNTVSWYQQALGQGPQFIFQYYREEENGRGNFPPRFSGLQFPNYSSELNVNALELDDSALYLCASSSKDSGANVLTFGAGSRLTVL.

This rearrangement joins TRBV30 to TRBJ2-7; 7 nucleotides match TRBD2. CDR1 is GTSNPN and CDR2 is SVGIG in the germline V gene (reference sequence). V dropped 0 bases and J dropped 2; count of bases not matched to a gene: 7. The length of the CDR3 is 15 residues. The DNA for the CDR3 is TGTGCCTGGAGTGTACTGGGCAGCGGGGCCTACGAGCAGTACTTC. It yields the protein CAWSVLGSGAYEQYF.

The CDR3 spells CASSRDRANYGYTF. For the CDR3, the DNA is TGTGCCAGCAGCCGGGACAGGGCTAACTATGGCTACACCTTC. The chain links TRBV11-2 to TRBJ1-2, with 9 nucleotides matching TRBD1. Germline CDR1 is SGHAT and CDR2 is FQNNGV. The CDR3 runs 14 residues. Unmatched junction bases numbered 1, after V lost 5 bases and J lost 0 bases.

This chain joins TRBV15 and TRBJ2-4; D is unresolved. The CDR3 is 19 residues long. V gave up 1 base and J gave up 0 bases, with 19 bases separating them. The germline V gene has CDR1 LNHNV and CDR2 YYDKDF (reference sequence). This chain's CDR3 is CATSRVVRWAILAKNIQYF. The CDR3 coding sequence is TGTGCCACCAGCAGAGTGGTTAGGTGGGCAATCCTAGCCAAAAACATTCAGTACTTC.

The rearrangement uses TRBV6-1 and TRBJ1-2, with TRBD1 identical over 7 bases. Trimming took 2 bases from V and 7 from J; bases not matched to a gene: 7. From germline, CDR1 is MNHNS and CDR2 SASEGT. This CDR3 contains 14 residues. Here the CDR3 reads CASSEPQGVGGYTF. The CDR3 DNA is TGTGCCAGCAGTGAACCCCAGGGGGTGGGTGGCTACACCTTC.

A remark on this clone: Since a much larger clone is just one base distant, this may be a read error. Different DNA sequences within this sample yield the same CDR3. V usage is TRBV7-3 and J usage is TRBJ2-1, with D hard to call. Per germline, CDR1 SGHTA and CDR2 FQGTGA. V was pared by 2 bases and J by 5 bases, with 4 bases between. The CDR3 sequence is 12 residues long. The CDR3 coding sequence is TGTGCCAGCAGCTTAGGGGACAATGAGCAGTTCTTC. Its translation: CASSLGDNEQFF.

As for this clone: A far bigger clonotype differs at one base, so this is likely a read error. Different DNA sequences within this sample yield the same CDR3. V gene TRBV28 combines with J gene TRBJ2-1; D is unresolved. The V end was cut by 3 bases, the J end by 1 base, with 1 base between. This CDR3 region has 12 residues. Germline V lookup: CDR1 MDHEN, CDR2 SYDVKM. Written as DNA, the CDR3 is TGTGCCAGCAGTTTGTCCTACAATGAGCAGTTCTTC. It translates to CASSLSYNEQFF.

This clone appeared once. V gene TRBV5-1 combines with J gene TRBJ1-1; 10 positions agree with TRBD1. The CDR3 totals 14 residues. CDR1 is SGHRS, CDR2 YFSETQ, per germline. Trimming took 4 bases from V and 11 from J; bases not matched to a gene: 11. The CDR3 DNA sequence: TGCGCCAGCAGCCCCGAAGGACAGGGGGATCGGGCTTTCTTT. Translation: CASSPEGQGDRAFF.

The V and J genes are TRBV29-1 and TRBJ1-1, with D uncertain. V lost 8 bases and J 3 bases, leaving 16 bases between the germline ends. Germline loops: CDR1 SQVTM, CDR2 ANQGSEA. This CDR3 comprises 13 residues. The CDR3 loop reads CSYKPHVDTEAFF. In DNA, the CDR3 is TGCAGCTACAAGCCGCATGTGGACACTGAAGCTTTCTTT.

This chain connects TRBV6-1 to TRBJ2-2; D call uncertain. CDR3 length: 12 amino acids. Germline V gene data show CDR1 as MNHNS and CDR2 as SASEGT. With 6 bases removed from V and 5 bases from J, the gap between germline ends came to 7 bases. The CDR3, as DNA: TGTGCCAGCAGACCCTCGACCGGGGAGCTGTTTTTT. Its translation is CASRPSTGELFF.

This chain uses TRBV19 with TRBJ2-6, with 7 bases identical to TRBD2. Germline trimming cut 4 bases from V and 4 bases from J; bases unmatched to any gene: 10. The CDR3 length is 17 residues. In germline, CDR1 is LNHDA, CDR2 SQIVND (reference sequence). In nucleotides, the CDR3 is TGTGCCAGTAGTAACCAGGCGGGAGCGGGCGGGGCCAACGTCCTGACTTTC. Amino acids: CASSNQAGAGGANVLTF.

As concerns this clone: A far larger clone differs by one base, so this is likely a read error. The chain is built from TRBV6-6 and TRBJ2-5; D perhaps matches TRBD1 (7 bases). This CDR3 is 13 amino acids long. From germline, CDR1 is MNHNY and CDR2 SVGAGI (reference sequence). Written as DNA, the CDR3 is TGTGCCAGCAGCCCAGGGGGGCAAGGGACCCAGTACTTC. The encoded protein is CASSPGGQGTQYF.

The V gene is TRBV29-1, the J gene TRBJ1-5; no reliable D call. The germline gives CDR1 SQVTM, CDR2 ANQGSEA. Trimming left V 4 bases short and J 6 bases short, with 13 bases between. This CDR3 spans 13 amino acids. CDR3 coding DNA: TGCAGCGTTGCGGACGCCCTCGGTCAGCCCCAGCATTTT. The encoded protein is CSVADALGQPQHF.

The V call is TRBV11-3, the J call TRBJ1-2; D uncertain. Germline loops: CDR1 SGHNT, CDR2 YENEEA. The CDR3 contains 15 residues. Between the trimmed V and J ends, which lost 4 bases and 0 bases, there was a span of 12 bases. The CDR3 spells CASSCHETANYGYTF. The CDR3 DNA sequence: TGTGCCAGCAGCTGCCATGAGACGGCTAACTATGGCTACACCTTC.

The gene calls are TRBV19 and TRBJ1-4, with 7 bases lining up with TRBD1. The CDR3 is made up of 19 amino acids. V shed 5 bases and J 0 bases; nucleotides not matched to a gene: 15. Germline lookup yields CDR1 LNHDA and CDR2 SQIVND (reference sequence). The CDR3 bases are TGTGCCAGTAGTTCTCGACCGGGACAGCCCCTTTCAACTAATGAAAAACTGTTTTTT. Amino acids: CASSSRPGQPLSTNEKLFF.

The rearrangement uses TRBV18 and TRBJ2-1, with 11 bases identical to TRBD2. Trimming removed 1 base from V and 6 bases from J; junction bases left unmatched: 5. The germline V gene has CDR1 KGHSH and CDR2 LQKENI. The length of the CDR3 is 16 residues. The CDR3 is CASSPRASGRTNEQFF. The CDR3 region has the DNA TGTGCCAGCTCACCACGTGCTAGCGGGAGGACCAATGAGCAGTTCTTC.

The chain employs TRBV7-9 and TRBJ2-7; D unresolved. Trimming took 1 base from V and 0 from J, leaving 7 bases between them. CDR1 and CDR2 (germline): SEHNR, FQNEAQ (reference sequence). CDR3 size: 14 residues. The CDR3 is CASSLVPLSYEQYF. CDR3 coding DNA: TGTGCCAGCAGCTTAGTCCCCCTCTCCTACGAGCAGTACTTC.

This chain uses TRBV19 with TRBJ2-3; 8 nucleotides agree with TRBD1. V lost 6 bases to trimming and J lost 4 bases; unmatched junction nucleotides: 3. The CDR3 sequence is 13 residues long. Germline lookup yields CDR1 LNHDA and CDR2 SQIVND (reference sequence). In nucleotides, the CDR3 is TGTGCCAGTAGAGACAGGGGCCCAGATACGCAGTATTTT. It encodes CASRDRGPDTQYF. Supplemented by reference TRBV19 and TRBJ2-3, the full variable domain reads DGGITQSPKYLFRKEGQNVTLSCEQNLNHDAMYWYRQDPGQGLRLIYYSQIVNDFQKGDIAEGYSVSREKKESFPLTVTSAQKNPTAFYLCASRDRGPDTQYFGPGTRLTVL.